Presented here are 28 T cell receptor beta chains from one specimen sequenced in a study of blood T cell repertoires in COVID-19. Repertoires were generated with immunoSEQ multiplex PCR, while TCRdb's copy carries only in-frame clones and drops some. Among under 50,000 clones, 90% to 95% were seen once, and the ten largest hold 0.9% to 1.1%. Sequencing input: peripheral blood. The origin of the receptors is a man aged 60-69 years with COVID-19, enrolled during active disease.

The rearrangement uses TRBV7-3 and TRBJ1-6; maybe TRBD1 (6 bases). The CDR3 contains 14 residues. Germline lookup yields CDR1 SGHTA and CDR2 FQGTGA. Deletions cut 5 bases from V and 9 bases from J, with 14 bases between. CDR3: CASSATGPSSPLHF. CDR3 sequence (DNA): TGTGCCAGCAGCGCTACAGGGCCTTCTTCACCCCTCCACTTT.

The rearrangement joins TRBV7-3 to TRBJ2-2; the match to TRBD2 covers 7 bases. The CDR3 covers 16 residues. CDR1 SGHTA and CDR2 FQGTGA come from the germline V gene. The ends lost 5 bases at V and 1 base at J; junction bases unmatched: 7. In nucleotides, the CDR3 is TGTGCCAGCAGCCCACTCGGGGGGTGGAACACCGGGGAGCTGTTTTTT. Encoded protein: CASSPLGGWNTGELFF.

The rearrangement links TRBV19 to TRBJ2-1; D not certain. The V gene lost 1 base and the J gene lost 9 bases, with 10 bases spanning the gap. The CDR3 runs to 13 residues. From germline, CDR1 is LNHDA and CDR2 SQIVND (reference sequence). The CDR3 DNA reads TGTGCCAGTAGTATAGGACAATCCACTGAGCAGTTCTTC. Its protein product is CASSIGQSTEQFF.

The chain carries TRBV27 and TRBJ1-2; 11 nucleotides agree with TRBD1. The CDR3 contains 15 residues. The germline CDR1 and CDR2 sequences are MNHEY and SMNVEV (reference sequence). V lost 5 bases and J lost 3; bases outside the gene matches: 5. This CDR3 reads CASSPWTGGDYGYTF. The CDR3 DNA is TGTGCCAGCAGTCCATGGACAGGGGGCGACTATGGCTACACCTTC.

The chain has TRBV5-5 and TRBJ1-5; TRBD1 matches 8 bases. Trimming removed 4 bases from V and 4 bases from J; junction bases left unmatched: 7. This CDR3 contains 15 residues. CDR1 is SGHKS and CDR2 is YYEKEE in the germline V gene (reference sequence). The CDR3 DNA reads TGTGCCAGCAGCCCGCGGACAGGGATTAATCAGCCCCAGCATTTT. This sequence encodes CASSPRTGINQPQHF.

CDR3 in DNA: TGCGCCAGCAGCTTGGTCGGCAGGGGGGATGGCTACACCTTC. Protein sequence: CASSLVGRGDGYTF. V is TRBV5-1 and J is TRBJ1-2; 7 positions agree with TRBD1. The CDR3 runs 14 residues. V shed 0 bases and J 6 bases; nucleotides not matched to a gene: 5. Germline V gene sequence: CDR1 SGHRS, CDR2 YFSETQ.

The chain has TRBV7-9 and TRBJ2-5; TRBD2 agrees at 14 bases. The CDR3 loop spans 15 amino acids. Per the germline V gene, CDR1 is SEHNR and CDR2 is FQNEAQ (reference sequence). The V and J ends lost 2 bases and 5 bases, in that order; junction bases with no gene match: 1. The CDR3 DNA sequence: TGTGCCAGCAGCTTACGGACTAGCGGGAGGGAGACCCAGTACTTC. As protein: CASSLRTSGRETQYF.

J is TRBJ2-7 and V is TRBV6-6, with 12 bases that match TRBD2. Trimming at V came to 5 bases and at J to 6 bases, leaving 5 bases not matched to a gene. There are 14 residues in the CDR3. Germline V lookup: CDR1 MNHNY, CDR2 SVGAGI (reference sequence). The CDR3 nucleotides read TGTGCCAGCAGTCCCCGGACTAGCGGGGCCGAGCAGTACTTC. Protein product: CASSPRTSGAEQYF.

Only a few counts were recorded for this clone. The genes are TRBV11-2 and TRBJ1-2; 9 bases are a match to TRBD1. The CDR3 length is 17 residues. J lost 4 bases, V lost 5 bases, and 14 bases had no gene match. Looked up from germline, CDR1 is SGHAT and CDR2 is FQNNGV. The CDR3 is CASSPLTFGTGPYGYTF. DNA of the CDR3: TGTGCCAGCAGCCCTTTGACTTTTGGGACAGGGCCCTATGGCTACACCTTC.

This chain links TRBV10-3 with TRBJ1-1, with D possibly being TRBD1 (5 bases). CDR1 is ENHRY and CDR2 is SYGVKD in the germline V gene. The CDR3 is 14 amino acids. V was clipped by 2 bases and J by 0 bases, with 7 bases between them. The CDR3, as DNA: TGTGCCATCAGTGAGCGGGGGATGAACACTGAAGCTTTCTTT. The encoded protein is CAISERGMNTEAFF.

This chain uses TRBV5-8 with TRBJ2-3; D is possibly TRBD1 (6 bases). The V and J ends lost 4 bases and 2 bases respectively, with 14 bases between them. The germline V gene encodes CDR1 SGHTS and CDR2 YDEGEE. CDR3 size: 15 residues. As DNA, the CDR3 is TGTGCCAGCAGCGTCGGACAGAGAACCACAGATACGCAGTATTTT. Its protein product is CASSVGQRTTDTQYF.

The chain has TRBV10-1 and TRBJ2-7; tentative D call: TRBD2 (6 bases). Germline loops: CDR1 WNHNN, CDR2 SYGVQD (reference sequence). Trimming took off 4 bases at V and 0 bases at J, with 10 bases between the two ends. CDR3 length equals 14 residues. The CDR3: CASSGRTNSYEQYF. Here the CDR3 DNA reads TGCGCCAGCAGTGGTAGGACTAACTCCTACGAGCAGTACTTC.

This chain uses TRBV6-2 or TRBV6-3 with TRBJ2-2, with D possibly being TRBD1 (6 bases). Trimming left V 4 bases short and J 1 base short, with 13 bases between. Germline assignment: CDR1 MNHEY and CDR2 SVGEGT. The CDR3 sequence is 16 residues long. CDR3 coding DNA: TGTGCCAGCAGTTCGCCCCTACAGGGGAACACCGGGGAGCTGTTTTTT. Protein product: CASSSPLQGNTGELFF.

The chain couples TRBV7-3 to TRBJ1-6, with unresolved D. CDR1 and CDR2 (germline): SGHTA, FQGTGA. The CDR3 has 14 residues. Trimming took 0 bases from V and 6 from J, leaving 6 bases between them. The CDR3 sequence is CASSLTILNSPLHF. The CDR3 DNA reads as TGTGCCAGCAGCTTAACAATTCTTAATTCACCCCTCCACTTT.

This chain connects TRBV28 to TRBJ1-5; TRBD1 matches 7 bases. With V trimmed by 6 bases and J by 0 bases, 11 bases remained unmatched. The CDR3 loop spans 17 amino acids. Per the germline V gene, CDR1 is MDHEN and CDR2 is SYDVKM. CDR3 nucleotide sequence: TGTGCCAGCAGAGAATCCGGGACAGCTTATAGCAATCAGCCCCAGCATTTT. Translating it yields CASRESGTAYSNQPQHF.

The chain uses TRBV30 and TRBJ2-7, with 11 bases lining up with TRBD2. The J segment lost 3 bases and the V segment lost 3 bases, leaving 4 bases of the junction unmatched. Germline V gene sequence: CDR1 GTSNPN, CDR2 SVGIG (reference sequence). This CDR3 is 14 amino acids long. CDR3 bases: TGTGCCTGGAGCCCTCTAGCGGGAGGCTACGAGCAGTACTTC. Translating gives CAWSPLAGGYEQYF.

The CDR3 loop reads CSVGTGRRNTEAFF. The CDR3 region has the DNA TGCAGCGTTGGGACAGGTAGGCGGAACACTGAAGCTTTCTTT. This chain uses TRBV29-1 with TRBJ1-1; 7 nucleotides match TRBD1. Germline V lookup: CDR1 SQVTM, CDR2 ANQGSEA. V shed 4 bases, J shed 1 base, and the junction held 6 bases outside the gene matches. The CDR3 extends over 14 amino acids.

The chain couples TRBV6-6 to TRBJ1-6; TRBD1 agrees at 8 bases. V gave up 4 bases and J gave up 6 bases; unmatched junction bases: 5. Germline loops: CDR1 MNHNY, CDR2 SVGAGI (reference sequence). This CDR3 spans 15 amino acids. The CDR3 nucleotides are TGTGCCAGCAGTTTCTTGACAGGGGCTAATTCACCCCTCCACTTT. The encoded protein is CASSFLTGANSPLHF.

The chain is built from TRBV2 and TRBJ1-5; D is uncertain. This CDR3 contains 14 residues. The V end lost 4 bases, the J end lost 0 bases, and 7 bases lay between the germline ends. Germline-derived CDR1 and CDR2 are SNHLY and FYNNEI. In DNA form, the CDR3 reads TGTGCCAGCAGTGGAGTGAATAGCAATCAGCCCCAGCATTTT. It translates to CASSGVNSNQPQHF.

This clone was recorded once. CDR3 loop: CASSQVGGRGLSPLHF. CDR3 bases: TGTGCCAGCAGCCAAGTCGGTGGCAGGGGGTTATCACCCCTCCACTTT. This chain joins TRBV14 and TRBJ1-6; TRBD1 aligns across 7 bases. Germline V gives CDR1 SGHDN, CDR2 FVKESK. The CDR3 consists of 16 residues. V trimming: 1 base; J trimming: 10 bases; junction bases outside the gene matches: 10.

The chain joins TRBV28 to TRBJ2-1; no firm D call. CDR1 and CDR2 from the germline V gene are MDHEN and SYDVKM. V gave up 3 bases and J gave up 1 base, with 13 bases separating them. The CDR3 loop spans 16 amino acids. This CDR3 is CASSFRSVISYNEQFF. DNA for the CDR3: TGTGCCAGCAGTTTTAGGAGCGTTATATCCTACAATGAGCAGTTCTTC.

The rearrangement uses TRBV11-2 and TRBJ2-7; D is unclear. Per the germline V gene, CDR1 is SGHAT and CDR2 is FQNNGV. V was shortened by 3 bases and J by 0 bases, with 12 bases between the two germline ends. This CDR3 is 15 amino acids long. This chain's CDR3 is CASSFTPLSSYEQYF. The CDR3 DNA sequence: TGTGCCAGCAGCTTTACCCCCCTTAGCTCCTACGAGCAGTACTTC.

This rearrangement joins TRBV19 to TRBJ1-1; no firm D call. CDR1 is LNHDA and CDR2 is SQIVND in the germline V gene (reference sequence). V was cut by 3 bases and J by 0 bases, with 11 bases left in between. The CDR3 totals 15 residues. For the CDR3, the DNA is TGTGCCAGTAGTATCCCTGGCAGGCTGAACACTGAAGCTTTCTTT. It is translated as CASSIPGRLNTEAFF.

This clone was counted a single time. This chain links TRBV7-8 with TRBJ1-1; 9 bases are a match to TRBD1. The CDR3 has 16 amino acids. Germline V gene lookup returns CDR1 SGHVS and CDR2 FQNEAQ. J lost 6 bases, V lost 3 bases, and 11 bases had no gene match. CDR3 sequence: CASSFRRDRVFAEAFF. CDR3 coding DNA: TGTGCCAGCAGCTTTCGTCGGGACAGGGTTTTTGCTGAAGCTTTCTTT.

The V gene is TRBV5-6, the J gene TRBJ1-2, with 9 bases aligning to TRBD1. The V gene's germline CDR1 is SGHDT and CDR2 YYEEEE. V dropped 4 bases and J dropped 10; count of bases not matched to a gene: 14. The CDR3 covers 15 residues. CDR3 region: CASSVDPGQGFDYTF. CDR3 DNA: TGTGCCAGCAGCGTAGACCCGGGACAGGGCTTCGACTACACCTTC.

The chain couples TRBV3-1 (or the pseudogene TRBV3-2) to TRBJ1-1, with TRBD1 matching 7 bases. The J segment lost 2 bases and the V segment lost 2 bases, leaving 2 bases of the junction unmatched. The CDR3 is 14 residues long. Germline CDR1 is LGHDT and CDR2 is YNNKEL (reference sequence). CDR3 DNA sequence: TGTGCCAGCAGCCAACGGGACAGAAACACTGAAGCTTTCTTT. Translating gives CASSQRDRNTEAFF.

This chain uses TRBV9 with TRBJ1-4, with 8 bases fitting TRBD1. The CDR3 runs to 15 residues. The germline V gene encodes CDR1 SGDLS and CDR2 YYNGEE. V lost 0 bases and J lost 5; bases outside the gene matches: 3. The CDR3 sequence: CASSVATGGNEKLFF. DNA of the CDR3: TGTGCCAGCAGCGTAGCAACAGGGGGGAATGAAAAACTGTTTTTT.

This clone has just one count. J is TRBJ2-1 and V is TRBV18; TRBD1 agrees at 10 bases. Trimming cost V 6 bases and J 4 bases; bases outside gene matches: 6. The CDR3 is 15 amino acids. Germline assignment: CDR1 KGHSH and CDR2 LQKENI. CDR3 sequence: CASSPGQGNYNEQFF. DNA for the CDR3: TGTGCCAGCTCGCCGGGACAGGGGAATTACAATGAGCAGTTCTTC.